The sequence of this T cell receptor (beta chain) was determined in a study of T cells in localized non-small cell lung cancer. Study results and caveats: Uninvolved adjacent lung showed the highest T cell clonality, exceeding tumor. When the top 100 tumor clones were examined, a median about 60 of them also appeared in the adjacent lung, which was paired and uninvolved. It remains possible that heterogeneity exists, since only one tumor region was sequenced. The study linked higher blood T cell density to longer overall survival.

Note on this clone: What it binds is not known.

Only in-frame clones appear in the TCRdb table, and some are missing; sequencing was by immunoSEQ multiplex PCR. The sample holds about 11,000 clones, 75% to 85% seen once. The CDR3 consists of 14 residues. V lost 5 bases to trimming and J lost 3 bases; unmatched junction nucleotides: 5. Per the germline V gene, CDR1 is MDHEN and CDR2 is SYDVKM. The V and J genes are TRBV28 and TRBJ2-7; 9 bases fit TRBD2. The sample was peripheral blood mononuclear cells, taken before any cancer treatment. The origin of this receptor is a female donor of 60 years or more with stage II lung adenocarcinoma. The CDR3 coding sequence is TGTGCCAGCAGTGCCCGCGGGGGGGGCTACGAGCAGTACTTC. Translating gives CASSARGGGYEQYF.